This entry features one TCR beta chain sequence. Antigen specificity is unknown. This entry is derived from a study of T cell responses to AZD1222 COVID-19 vaccine. Germline V gene data show CDR1 as MNHEY and CDR2 as SVGAGI. The CDR3 is 15 residues long. The junction had 15 bases not matched to a gene; V was cut back by 7 bases and J by 9 bases. Sequencing was performed with immunoSEQ multiplex PCR; in TCRdb, only in-frame clones are kept and a portion is missing. This sample has about 100,000 clones; about 85% occur once, and the top ten carry 1.8%. Study-wide findings and caveats: White British donors predominated, females outnumbered males, and clonal diversity was possibly underestimated. Reportedly, nearly half of unique spike TCRs recognized epitopes outside B.1.351/B.1.1.7 mutations. Spike-specific TCR breadth and depth were elevated following two AZD1222 doses.

Sequenced material: peripheral blood, taken on day 0 of AZD1222 vaccination. The sequence came from an adult in good health. V gene TRBV6-5 combines with J gene TRBJ2-1; 7 nucleotides agree with TRBD2. DNA for the CDR3: TGTGCCAGCATGGGGTCACGGGACTATAGTGGTGAGCAGTTCTTC. This encodes CASMGSRDYSGEQFF.